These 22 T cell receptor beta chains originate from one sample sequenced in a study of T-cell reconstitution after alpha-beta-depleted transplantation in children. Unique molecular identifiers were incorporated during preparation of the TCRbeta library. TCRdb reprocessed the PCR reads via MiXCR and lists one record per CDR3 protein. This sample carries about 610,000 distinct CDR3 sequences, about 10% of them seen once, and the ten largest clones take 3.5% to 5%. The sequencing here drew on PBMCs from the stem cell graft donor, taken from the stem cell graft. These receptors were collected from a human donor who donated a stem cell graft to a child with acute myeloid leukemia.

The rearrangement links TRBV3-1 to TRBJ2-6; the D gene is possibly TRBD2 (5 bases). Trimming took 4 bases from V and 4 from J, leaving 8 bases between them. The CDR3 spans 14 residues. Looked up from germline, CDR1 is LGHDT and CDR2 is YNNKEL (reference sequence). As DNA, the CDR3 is TGTGCCAGCAGCCCCCAGCGGGGGGCCAACGTCCTGACTTTC. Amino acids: CASSPQRGANVLTF.

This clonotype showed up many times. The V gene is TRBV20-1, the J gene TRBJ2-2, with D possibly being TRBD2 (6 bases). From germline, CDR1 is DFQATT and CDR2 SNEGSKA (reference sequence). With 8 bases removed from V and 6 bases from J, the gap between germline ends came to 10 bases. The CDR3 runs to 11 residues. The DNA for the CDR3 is TGCAGTTCTCCTAGCGCCGGGGAGCTGTTTTTT. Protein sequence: CSSPSAGELFF.

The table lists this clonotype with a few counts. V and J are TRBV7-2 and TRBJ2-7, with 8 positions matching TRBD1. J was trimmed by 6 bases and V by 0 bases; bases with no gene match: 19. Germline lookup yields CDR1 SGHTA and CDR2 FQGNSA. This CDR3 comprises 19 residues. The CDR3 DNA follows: TGTGCCAGCAGCTTAGCAGGACAGGGAACCGGGACTTGGAGGACCGAGCAGTACTTC. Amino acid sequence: CASSLAGQGTGTWRTEQYF.

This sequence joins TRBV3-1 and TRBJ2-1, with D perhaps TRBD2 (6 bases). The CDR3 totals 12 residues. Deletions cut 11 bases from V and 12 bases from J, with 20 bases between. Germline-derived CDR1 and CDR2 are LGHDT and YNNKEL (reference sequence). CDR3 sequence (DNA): TGTGCCGTCAGCCTACTACCGGGACTGCAGTTCTTC. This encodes CAVSLLPGLQFF.

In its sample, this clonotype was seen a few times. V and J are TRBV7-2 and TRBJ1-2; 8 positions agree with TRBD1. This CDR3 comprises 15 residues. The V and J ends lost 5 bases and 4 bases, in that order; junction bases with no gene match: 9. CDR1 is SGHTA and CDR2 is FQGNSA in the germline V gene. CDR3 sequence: CASSITGGGGYGYTF. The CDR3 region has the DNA TGTGCCAGCAGCATCACAGGGGGAGGTGGCTATGGCTACACCTTC. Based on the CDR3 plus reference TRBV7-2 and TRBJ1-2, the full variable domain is GAGVSQSPSNKVTEKGKDVELRCDPISGHTALYWYRQSLGQGLEFLIYFQGNSAPDKSGLPSDRFSAERTGGSVSTLTIQRTQQEDSAVYLCASSITGGGGYGYTFGSGTRLTVV.

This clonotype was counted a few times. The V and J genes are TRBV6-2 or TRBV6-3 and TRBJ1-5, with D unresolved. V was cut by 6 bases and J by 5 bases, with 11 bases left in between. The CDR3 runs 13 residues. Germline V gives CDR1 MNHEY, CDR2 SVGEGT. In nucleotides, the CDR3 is TGTGCCAGCAGGCCGGGTCGATATCAGCCCCAGCATTTT. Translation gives CASRPGRYQPQHF.

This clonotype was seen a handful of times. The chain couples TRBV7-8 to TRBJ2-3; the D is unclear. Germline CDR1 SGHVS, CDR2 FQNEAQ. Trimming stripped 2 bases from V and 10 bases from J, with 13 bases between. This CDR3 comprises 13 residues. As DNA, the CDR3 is TGTGCCAGCAGCTTACCACCTTCTCCGGCGCAGTATTTT. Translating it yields CASSLPPSPAQYF.

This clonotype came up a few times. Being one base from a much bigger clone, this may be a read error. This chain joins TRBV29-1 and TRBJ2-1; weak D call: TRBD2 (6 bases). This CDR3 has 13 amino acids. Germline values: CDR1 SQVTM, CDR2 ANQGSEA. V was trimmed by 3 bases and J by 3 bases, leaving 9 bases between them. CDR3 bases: TGCAGCGTTGACCGGGAGCTCTACAATGAGCAGTTCTTC. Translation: CSVDRELYNEQFF.

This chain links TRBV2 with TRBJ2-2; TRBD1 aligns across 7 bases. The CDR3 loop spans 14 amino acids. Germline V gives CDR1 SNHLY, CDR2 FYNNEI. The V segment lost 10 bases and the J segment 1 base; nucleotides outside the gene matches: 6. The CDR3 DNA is TGTGCCACACGGGACAGCCAGAACACCGGGGAGCTGTTTTTT. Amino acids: CATRDSQNTGELFF.

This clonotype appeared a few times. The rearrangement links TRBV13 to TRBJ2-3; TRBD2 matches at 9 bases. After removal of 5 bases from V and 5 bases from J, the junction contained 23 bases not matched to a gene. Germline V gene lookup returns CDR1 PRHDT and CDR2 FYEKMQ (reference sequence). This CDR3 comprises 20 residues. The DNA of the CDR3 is TGTGCCAGCAGCCCTCGGTCTAGCGGGACCCTACGGCTGAGGAGAGATACGCAGTATTTT. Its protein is CASSPRSSGTLRLRRDTQYF.

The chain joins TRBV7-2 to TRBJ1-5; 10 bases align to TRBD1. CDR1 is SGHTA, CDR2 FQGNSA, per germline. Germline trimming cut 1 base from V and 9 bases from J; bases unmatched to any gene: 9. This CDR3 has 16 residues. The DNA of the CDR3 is TGTGCCAGCAGCTTAGTAGGACAGGGGGTGATGGGGCCCCAGCATTTT. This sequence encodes CASSLVGQGVMGPQHF.

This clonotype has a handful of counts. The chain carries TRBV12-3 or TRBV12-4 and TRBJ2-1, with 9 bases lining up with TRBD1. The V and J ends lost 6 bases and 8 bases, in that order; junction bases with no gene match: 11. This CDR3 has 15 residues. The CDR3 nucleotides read TGTGCCAGCAGCCTCCCGGGACAGGGTGGGTATGAGCAGTTCTTC. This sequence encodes CASSLPGQGGYEQFF.

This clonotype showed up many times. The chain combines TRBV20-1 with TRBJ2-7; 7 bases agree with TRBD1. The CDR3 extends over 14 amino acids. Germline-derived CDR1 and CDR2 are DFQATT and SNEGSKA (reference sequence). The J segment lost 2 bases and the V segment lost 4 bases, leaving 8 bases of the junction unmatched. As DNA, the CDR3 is TGCAGTGCTAAAGCCGACAGGGCCCCCTACGAGCAGTACTTC. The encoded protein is CSAKADRAPYEQYF.

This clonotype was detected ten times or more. The CDR3 loop is CASSGTGNEQYF. The DNA for the CDR3 is TGTGCCAGCAGTGGCACAGGAAACGAGCAGTACTTC. V and J are TRBV25-1 and TRBJ2-7; maybe TRBD1 (5 bases). Germline V gene sequence: CDR1 MGHDK, CDR2 SYGVNS. There are 12 residues in the CDR3. The V and J ends lost 4 bases and 5 bases respectively, with 9 bases between them.

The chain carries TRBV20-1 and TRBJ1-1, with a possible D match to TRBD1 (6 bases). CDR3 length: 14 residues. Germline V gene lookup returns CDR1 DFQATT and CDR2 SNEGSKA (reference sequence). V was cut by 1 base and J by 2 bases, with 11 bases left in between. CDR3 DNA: TGCAGTGCTAGAGTCGGGACAACTAACACTGAAGCTTTCTTT. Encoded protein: CSARVGTTNTEAFF.

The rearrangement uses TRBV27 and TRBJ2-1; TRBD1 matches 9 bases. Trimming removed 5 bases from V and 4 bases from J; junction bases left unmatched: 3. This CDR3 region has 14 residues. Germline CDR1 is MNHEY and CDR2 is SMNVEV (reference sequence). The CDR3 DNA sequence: TGTGCCAGCAGTACGACAGGGGGTTACAATGAGCAGTTCTTC. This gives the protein CASSTTGGYNEQFF.

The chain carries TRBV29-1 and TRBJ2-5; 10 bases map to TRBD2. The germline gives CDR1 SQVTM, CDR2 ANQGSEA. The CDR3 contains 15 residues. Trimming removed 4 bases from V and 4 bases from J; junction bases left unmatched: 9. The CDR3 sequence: CSVASGSGTGETQYF. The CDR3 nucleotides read TGCAGCGTTGCTAGCGGGAGTGGAACTGGAGAGACCCAGTACTTC.

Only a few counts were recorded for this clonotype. This chain's CDR3 is CATSSEAGGTYEQYF. For the CDR3, the DNA is TGTGCCACCAGCTCTGAAGCGGGAGGTACCTACGAGCAGTACTTC. The rearrangement joins TRBV15 to TRBJ2-7, with TRBD2 identical over 9 bases. The CDR3 runs to 15 residues. V shed 5 bases and J 2 bases; nucleotides not matched to a gene: 7. Germline-derived CDR1 and CDR2 are LNHNV and YYDKDF (reference sequence).

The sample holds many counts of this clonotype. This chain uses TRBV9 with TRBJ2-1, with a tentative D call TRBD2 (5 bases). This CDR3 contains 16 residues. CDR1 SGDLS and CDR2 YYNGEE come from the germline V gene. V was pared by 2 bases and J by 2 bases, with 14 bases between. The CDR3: CASSVTGERTYNEQFF. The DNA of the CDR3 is TGTGCCAGCAGCGTTACCGGGGAAAGGACCTACAATGAGCAGTTCTTC.

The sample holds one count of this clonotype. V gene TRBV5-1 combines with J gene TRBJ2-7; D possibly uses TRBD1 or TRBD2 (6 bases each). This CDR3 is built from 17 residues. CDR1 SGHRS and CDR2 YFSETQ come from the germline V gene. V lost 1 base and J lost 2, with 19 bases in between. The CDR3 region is CASSLTGAVGAPYEQYF. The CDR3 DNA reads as TGCGCCAGCAGCTTGACGGGGGCGGTGGGGGCCCCCTACGAGCAGTACTTC. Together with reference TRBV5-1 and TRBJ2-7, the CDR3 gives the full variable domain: KAGVTQTPRYLIKTRGQQVTLSCSPISGHRSVSWYQQTPGQGLQFLFEYFSETQRNKGNFPGRFSGRQFSNSRSEMNVSTLELGDSALYLCASSLTGAVGAPYEQYFGPGTRLTVT.

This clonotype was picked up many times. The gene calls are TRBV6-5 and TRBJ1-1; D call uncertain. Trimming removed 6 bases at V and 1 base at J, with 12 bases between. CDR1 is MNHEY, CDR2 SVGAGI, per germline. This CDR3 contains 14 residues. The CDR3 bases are TGTGCCAGCAGGGGATCCGGAGGGAACACTGAAGCTTTCTTT. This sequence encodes CASRGSGGNTEAFF.

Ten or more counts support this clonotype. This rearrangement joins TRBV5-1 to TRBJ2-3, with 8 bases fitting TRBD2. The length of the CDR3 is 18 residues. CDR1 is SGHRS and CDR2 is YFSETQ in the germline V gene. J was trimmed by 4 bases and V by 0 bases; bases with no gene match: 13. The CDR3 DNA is TGCGCCAGCAGCTTGGTCTGGGCGCCGGGAGGGCCGTCAGATACGCAGTATTTT. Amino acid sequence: CASSLVWAPGGPSDTQYF. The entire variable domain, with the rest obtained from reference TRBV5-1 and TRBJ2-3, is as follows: KAGVTQTPRYLIKTRGQQVTLSCSPISGHRSVSWYQQTPGQGLQFLFEYFSETQRNKGNFPGRFSGRQFSNSRSEMNVSTLELGDSALYLCASSLVWAPGGPSDTQYFGPGTRLTVL.